The rows below give T cell receptor beta chains drawn from one sample of a study of blood T cell repertoires in COVID-19. Using immunoSEQ multiplex PCR, the repertoire was profiled, and TCRdb retains in-frame clones only, with some absent. The profile shows 200,000 to 250,000 clones, 70% to 90% of them singletons. Sequencing was carried out using peripheral blood. These receptors came from a woman aged 18-35 years who had recovered from COVID-19. Each CDR3 is given with its conserved first and last residue. D genes are given only for firm matches. Clone size is given for some rows only: seen once, a few or many times, or a class if the clone is expanded.

>.|TRBV15|.|TRBJ2-1
TGTGCCACCAGCAGGACCCTGAGAGGCGGGTACCCCTACAATGAGCAGTTCTTC
CATSRTLRGGYPYNEQFF
>.|TRBV19|TRBD2|TRBJ2-1
TGTGCCAGTAGGGGAGGGACTTCCCCAAGCTCCTACAATGAGCAGTTCTTC
CASRGGTSPSSYNEQFF
>.|TRBV6-5|.|TRBJ1-2
TGTGCCAGCAGTTACTCGGTGGCGCGGAGCTATGGCTACACCTTC
CASSYSVARSYGYTF
>once|TRBV12-3/TRBV12-4|.|TRBJ1-2
TGTGCCAGCAGTCCGGACAGAGCGCGGGGCTACACCTTC
CASSPDRARGYTF
>.|TRBV11-2|.|TRBJ2-7
TGTGCCAGCATCCCTTCAGGGTTATCACGCGAGCAGTACTTC
CASIPSGLSREQYF
>.|TRBV27|TRBD1|TRBJ1-5
TGTGCCAGCAGTTTGGAGGGGGCGGAGCAGCCCCAGCATTTT
CASSLEGAEQPQHF
>.|TRBV30|.|TRBJ1-3
TGTGCCTGGAGTCCGCTGGACGGGGGAACTGGAAACACCATATATTTT
CAWSPLDGGTGNTIYF
>.|TRBV12-5|.|TRBJ2-7
TGTGCTAGTGGTTTACTGGGAATTCCGGGGGAGCAGTACTTC
CASGLLGIPGEQYF
>once|TRBV27|.|TRBJ2-7
TGTGCCAGCATCCCGACACGGGGAACTAAGGCGGGCGAGCAGTACTTC
CASIPTRGTKAGEQYF
>.|TRBV18|.|TRBJ2-1
TGTGCCAGCTCACCAAGCTTCCATGAGCAGTTCTTC
CASSPSFHEQFF
>.|TRBV29-1|.|TRBJ1-1
TGCAGCGTTGAGGGCAGGATGAACACTGAAGCTTTCTTT
CSVEGRMNTEAFF
>.|TRBV13|TRBD2|TRBJ2-7
TGTGCCAGCAGCCAGGGACTAGCGGGCACCCACGAGCAGTACTTC
CASSQGLAGTHEQYF
>.|TRBV6-4|TRBD2|TRBJ2-1
TGTGCCAGCAGTGACTGGGCGGGGGGCGCCTACAATGAGCAGTTCTTC
CASSDWAGGAYNEQFF
>.|TRBV7-2|TRBD2|TRBJ2-7
TGTGCCAGCAGCTTAATTGTAGCGGGAGGGGCCGAGCAGTACTTC
CASSLIVAGGAEQYF
>once|TRBV11-2|.|TRBJ2-7
TGTGCCAGCAGCTTAGAGCATCCGGGAGAATATCTTTACGAGCAGTACTTC
CASSLEHPGEYLYEQYF
>.|TRBV9|TRBD2|TRBJ2-1
TGTGCCAGCAGCGTAGTATTCAGCGGGAGGGAGGATGAGCAGTTCTTC
CASSVVFSGREDEQFF
>.|TRBV6-6|.|TRBJ1-1
TGTGCCAGCAGTCCCACATGGACAAGTCCGATGAACACTGAAGCTTTCTTT
CASSPTWTSPMNTEAFF
>.|TRBV5-6|.|TRBJ1-2
TGTGCCAGCAGCTTCGGGCGGGGGACCAGCTACACCTTC
CASSFGRGTSYTF
>.|TRBV5-1|TRBD2|TRBJ2-4
TGCGCCAGCAGCTTGGCCACTAGCGGGAGGTTTGACATTCAGTACTTC
CASSLATSGRFDIQYF
>.|TRBV2|TRBD1|TRBJ1-6
TGTGCCAGCAGCACGGACAGGGGGGATAATTCACCCCTCCACTTT
CASSTDRGDNSPLHF
>.|TRBV16|TRBD1|TRBJ1-2
TGTGCCAGCAGGGGGACAGGGGACTATGGCTACACCTTC
CASRGTGDYGYTF
>.|TRBV30|.|TRBJ2-3
TGTGCCTGGAGTGCCGGCGGCATCACAGATACGCAGTATTTT
CAWSAGGITDTQYF
>.|TRBV27|.|TRBJ2-7
TGTGCCAGCAGTTTTTACTCTTCCTACGAGCAGTACTTC
CASSFYSSYEQYF
>.|TRBV7-2|.|TRBJ1-4
TGTGCCAGCAGGTCGTCGAGGGGGACAAAACTGTTTTTT
CASRSSRGTKLFF